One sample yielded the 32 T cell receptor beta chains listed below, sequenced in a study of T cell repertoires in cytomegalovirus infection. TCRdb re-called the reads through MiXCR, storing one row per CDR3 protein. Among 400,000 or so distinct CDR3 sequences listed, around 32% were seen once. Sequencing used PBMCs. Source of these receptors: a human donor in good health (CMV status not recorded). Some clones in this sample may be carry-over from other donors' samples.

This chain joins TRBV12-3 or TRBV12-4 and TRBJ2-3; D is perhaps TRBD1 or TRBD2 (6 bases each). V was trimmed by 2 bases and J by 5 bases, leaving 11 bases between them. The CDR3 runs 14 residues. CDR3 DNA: TGTGCCAGCAGTTTACCGGGGGCCGAAGATACGCAGTATTTT. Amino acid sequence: CASSLPGAEDTQYF.

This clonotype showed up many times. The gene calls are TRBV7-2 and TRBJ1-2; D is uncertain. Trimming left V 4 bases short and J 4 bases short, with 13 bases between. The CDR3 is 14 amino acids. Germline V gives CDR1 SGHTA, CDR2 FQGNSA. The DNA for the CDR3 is TGTGCCAGCAGCTCCGCCGGGTCCAGCTATGGCTACACCTTC. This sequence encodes CASSSAGSSYGYTF.

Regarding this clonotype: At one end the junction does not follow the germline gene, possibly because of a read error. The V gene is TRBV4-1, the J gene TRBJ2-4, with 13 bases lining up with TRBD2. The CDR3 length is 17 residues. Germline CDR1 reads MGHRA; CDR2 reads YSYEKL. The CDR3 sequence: CASSQGRTSGGGDIPYF. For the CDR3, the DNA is TGCGCCAGCAGCCAAGGACGGACTAGCGGGGGCGGAGACATTCCGTACTTC.

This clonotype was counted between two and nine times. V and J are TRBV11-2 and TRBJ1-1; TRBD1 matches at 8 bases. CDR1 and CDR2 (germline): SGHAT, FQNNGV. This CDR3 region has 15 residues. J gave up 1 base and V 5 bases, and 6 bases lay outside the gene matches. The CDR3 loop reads CASSIQGAGNTEAFF. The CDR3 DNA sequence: TGTGCCAGCAGCATCCAGGGGGCCGGGAACACTGAAGCTTTCTTT.

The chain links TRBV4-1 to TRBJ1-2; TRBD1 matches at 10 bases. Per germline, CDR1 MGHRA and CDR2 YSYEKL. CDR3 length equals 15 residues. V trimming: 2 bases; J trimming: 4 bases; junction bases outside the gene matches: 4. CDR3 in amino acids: CASSQPGQGFYGYTF. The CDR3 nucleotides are TGCGCCAGCAGCCAACCGGGACAGGGGTTCTATGGCTACACCTTC.

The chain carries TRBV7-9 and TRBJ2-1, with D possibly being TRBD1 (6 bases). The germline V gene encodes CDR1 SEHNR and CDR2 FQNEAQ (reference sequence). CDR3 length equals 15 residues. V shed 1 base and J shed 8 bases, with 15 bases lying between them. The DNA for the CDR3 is TGTGCCAGCAGCTTAGATGCAGGGGCCGGGGATGAGCAGTTCTTC. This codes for CASSLDAGAGDEQFF.

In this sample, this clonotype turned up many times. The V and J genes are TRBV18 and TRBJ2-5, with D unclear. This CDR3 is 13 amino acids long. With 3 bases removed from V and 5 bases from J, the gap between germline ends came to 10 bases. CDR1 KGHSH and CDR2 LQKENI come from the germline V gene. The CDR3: CASSPGNGETQYF. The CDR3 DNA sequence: TGTGCCAGCTCACCGGGAAACGGGGAGACCCAGTACTTC.

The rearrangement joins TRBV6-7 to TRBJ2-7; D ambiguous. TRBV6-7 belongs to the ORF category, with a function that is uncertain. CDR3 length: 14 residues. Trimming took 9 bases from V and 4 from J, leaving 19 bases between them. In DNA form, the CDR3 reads TGTGCCAGGACCCGACTCAACGGTGCGTACGAGCAGTACTTC. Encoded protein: CARTRLNGAYEQYF.

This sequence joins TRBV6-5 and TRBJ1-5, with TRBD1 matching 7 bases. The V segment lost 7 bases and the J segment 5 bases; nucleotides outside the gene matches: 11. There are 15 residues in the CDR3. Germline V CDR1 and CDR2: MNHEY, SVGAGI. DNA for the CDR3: TGTGCCAGCATACTCAACCGGGACAGCTATCAGCCCCAGCATTTT. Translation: CASILNRDSYQPQHF.

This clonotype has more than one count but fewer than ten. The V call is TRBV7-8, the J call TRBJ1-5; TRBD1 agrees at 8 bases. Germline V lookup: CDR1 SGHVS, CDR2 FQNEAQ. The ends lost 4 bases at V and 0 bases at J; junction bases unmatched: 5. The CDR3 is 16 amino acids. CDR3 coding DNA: TGTGCCAGCAGCTCCGGACAGGGCCTTAGCAATCAGCCCCAGCATTTT. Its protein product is CASSSGQGLSNQPQHF.

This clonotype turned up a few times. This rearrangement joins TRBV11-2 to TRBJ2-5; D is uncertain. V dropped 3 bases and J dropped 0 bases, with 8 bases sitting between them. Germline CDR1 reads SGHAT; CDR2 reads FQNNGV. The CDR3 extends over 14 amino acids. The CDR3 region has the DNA TGTGCCAGCAGCTTCACTAACTACCAAGAGACCCAGTACTTC. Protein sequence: CASSFTNYQETQYF.

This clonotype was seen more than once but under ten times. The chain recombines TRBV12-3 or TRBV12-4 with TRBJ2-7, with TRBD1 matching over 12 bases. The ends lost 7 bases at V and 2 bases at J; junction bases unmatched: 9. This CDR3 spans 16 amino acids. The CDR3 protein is CASTRDRGLSAYEQYF. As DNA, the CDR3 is TGTGCCAGCACCAGGGACAGGGGGCTCTCAGCCTACGAGCAGTACTTC.

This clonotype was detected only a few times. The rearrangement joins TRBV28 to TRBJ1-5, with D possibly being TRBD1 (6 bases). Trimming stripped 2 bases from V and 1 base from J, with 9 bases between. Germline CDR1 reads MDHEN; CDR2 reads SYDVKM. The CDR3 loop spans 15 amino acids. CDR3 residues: CASSLNRASNQPQHF. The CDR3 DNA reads TGTGCCAGCAGTTTAAACAGGGCCAGCAATCAGCCCCAGCATTTT.

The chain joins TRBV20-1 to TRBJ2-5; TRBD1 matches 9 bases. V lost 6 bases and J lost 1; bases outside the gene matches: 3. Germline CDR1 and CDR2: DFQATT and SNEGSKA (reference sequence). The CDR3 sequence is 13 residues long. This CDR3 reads CSAGTGSQETQYF. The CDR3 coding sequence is TGCAGTGCCGGGACAGGGAGCCAAGAGACCCAGTACTTC.

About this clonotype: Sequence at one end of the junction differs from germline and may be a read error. The CDR3 loop is CATSDFGSTSGGVQDTQYF. CDR3 DNA sequence: TGTGCTACCAGTGATTTCGGATCGACTAGCGGGGGAGTCCAAGATACGCAGTATTTT. The chain uses TRBV24-1 and TRBJ2-3; 12 nucleotides agree with TRBD2. The CDR3 extends over 19 amino acids. In germline, CDR1 is KGHDR, CDR2 SFDVKD.

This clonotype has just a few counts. The CDR3 sequence: CASSYSASGVPDGQYF. CDR3 sequence (DNA): TGTGCCAGCAGTTACTCCGCCTCAGGGGTCCCGGACGGGCAGTACTTC. The chain combines TRBV6-2 or TRBV6-3 with TRBJ2-7; possibly TRBD1 for D (6 bases). Trimming shortened V by 0 bases and J by 9 bases, and 21 bases separated the two germline ends. The CDR3 is 16 residues long. Germline loops: CDR1 MNHEY, CDR2 SVGEGT.

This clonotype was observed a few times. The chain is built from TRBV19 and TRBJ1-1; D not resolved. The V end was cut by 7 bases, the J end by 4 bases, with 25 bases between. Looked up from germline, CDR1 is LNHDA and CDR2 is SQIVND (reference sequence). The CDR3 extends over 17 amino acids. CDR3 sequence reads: CASTNPWQAGAGTEAFF. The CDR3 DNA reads TGTGCCAGTACCAACCCCTGGCAGGCGGGTGCTGGCACTGAAGCTTTCTTT.

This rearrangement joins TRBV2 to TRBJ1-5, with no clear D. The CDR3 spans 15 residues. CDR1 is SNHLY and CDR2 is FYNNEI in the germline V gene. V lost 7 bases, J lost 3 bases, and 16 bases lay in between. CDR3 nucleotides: TGTGCCAGCACCGCAGACGGAGCCCTCAATCAGCCCCAGCATTTT. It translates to CASTADGALNQPQHF.

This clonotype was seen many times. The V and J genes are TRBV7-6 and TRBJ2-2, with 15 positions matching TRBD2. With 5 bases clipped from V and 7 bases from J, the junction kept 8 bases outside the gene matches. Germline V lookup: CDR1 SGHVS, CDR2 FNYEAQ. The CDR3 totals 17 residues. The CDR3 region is CASSLGLAGGRGGELFF. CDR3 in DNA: TGTGCCAGCAGCCTCGGACTAGCGGGGGGGCGAGGCGGGGAGCTGTTTTTT.

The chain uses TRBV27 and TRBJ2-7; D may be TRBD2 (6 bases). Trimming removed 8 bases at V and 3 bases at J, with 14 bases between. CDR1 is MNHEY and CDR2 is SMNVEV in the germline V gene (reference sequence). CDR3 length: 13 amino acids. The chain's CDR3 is CASSLPGVYEQYF. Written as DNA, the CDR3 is TGTGCCAGCTCCCTCCCGGGGGTCTACGAGCAGTACTTC.

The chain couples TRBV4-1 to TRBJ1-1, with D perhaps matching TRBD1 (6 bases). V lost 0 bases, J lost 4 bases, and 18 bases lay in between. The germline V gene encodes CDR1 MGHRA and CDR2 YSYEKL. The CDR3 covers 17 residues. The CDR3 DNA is TGCGCCAGCAGCCAAGATCCGTGGGGCAGGGGTTCCACTGAAGCTTTCTTT. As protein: CASSQDPWGRGSTEAFF.

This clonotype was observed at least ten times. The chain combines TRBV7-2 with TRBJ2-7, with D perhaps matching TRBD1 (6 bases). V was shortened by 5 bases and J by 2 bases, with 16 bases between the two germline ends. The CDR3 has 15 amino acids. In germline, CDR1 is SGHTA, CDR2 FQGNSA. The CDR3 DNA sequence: TGTGCCAGCAGCCCGGGACACTTCGGGCCCTACGAGCAGTACTTC. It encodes CASSPGHFGPYEQYF.

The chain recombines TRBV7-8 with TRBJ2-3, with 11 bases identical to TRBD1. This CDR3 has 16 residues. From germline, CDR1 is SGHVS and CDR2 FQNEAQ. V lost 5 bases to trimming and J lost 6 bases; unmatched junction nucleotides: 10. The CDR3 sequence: CASSKPRDRGTDTQYF. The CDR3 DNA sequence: TGTGCCAGCAGCAAACCCCGGGACAGGGGGACCGATACGCAGTATTTT.

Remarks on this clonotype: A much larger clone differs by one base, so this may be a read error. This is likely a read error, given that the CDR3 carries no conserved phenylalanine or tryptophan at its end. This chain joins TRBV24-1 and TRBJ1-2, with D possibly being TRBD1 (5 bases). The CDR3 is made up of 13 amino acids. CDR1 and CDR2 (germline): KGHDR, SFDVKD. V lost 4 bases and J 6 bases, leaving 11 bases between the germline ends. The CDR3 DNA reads TGTGCCACCAGTGACCTCGACAGCCATGGCTACACCTTA. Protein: CATSDLDSHGYTL.

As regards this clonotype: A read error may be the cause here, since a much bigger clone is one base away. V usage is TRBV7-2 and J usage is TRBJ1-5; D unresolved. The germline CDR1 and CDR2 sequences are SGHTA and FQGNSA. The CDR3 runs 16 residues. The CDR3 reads CASSPYPRSNNQPQQF. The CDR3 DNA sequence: TGTGCCAGCAGCCCCTACCCGAGGAGCAACAATCAGCCCCAGCAGTTT.

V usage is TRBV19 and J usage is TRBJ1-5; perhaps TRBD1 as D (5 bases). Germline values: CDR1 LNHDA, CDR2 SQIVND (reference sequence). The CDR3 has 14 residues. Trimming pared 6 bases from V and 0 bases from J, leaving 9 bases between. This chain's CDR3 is CASRRGGSNQPQHF. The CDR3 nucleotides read TGTGCCAGTAGGCGGGGGGGTAGCAATCAGCCCCAGCATTTT.

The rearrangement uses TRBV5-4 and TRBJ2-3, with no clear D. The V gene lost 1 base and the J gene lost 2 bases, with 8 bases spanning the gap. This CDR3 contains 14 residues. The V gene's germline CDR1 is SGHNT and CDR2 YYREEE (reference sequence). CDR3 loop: CASSLWAVTDTQYF. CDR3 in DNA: TGTGCCAGCAGCTTGTGGGCCGTCACAGATACGCAGTATTTT.

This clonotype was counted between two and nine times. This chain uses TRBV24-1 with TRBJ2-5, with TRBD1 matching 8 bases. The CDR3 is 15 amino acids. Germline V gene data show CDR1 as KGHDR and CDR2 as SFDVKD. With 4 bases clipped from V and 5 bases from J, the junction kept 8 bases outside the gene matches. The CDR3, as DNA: TGTGCCACCAGTGAGCCTGACAGGGGTTTTGAGACCCAGTACTTC. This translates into CATSEPDRGFETQYF.

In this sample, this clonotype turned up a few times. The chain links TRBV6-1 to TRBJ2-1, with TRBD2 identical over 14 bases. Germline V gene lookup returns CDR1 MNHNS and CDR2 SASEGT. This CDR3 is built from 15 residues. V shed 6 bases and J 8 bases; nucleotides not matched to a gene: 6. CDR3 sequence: CASRSGTSGGHEQFF. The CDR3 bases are TGTGCCAGCAGATCCGGGACTAGCGGGGGCCATGAGCAGTTCTTC.

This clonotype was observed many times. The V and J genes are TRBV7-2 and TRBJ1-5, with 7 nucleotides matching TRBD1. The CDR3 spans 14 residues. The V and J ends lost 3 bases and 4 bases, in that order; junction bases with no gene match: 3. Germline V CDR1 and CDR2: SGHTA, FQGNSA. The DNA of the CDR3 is TGTGCCAGCAGCTTGGGACAGCCGAATCAGCCCCAGCATTTT. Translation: CASSLGQPNQPQHF.

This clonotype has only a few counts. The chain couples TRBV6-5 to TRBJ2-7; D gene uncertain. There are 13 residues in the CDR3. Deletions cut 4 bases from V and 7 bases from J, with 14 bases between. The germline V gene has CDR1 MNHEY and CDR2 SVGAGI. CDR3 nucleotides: TGTGCCAGCAGTTCCCTCTTTGGTGGGGAGCAGTACTTC. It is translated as CASSSLFGGEQYF.

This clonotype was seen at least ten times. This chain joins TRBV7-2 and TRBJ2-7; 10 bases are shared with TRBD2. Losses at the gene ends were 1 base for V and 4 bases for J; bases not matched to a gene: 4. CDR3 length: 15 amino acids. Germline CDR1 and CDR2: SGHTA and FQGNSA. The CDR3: CASSLGLAGVYEQYF. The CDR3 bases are TGTGCCAGCAGCTTAGGGCTAGCGGGGGTATACGAGCAGTACTTC.